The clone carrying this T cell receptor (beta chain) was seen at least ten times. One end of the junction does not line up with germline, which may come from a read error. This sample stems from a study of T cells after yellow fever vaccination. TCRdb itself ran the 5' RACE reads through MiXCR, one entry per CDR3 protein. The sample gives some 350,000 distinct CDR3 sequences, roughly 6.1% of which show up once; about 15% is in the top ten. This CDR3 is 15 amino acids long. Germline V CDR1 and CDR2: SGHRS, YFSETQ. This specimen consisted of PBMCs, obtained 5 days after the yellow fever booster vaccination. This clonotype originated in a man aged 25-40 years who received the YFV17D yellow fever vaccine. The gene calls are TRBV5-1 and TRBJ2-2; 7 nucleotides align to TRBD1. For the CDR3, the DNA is TGCGCCAGCAGATTGGACAGGCTGAACACCGGGGAGCTGTTTTTT. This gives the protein CASRLDRLNTGELFF.